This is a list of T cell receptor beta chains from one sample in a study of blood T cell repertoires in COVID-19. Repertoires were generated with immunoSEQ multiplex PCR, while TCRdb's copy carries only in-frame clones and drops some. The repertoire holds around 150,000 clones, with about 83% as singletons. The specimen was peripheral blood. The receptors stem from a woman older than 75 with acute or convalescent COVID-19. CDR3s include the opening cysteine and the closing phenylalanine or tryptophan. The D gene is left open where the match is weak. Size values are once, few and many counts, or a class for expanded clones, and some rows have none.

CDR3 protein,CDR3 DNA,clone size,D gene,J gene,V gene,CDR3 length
CATSDPRQGGGQETQYF,TGTGCCACCAGTGACCCTAGACAGGGGGGGGGACAAGAGACCCAGTACTTC,once,TRBD1,TRBJ2-5,TRBV24-1,17
CASRLAGTGNGYTF,TGTGCCAGCAGACTGGCCGGGACAGGGAATGGCTACACCTTC,NA,TRBD1,TRBJ1-2,TRBV5-8,14
CASKGQGTQRILGANVLTF,TGTGCCAGCAAGGGGCAGGGGACCCAACGCATCTTAGGGGCCAACGTCCTGACTTTC,NA,NA,TRBJ2-6,TRBV27,19
CASSLIGVRQPQHF,TGTGCCAGCAGCTTGATCGGGGTTAGGCAGCCCCAGCATTTT,NA,NA,TRBJ1-5,TRBV5-6,14
CSVEVGSSYNEQFF,TGCAGCGTTGAGGTCGGGAGCTCCTACAATGAGCAGTTCTTC,NA,NA,TRBJ2-1,TRBV29-1,14
CASQDSDRRETQYF,TGTGCCAGCCAAGACTCGGACAGGCGAGAGACCCAGTACTTC,once,TRBD1,TRBJ2-5,TRBV27,14
CASSFGGQLGGELFF,TGCGCCAGCAGCTTCGGGGGGCAATTGGGCGGGGAGCTGTTTTTT,NA,NA,TRBJ2-2,TRBV5-1,15
CASSTTSGRDQETQYF,TGTGCCAGTAGTACGACTAGCGGGAGAGATCAAGAGACCCAGTACTTC,NA,TRBD2,TRBJ2-5,TRBV19,16
CASRLWFDTEAFF,TGCGCCAGCAGACTTTGGTTTGACACTGAAGCTTTCTTT,NA,NA,TRBJ1-1,TRBV5-1,13
CAWSHPGVTGNTIYF,TGTGCCTGGAGTCACCCAGGGGTAACAGGAAACACCATATATTTT,NA,NA,TRBJ1-3,TRBV30,15
CASSLGVRGFTEAFF,TGTGCCAGCAGCTTAGGGGTCAGGGGGTTCACTGAAGCTTTCTTT,NA,TRBD1,TRBJ1-1,TRBV11-2,15
CASSFSDRNIQYF,TGTGCCAGCAGTTTTTCCGACAGAAACATTCAGTACTTC,NA,NA,TRBJ2-4,TRBV12-3/TRBV12-4,13
CASGTSDSYNEQFF,TGTGCCAGTGGGACTAGCGACTCCTACAATGAGCAGTTCTTC,NA,TRBD2,TRBJ2-1,TRBV2,14
CASSSGTPGGELFF,TGTGCCAGCAGCTCCGGGACACCAGGGGGGGAGCTGTTTTTT,NA,NA,TRBJ2-2,TRBV11-2,14
CASSKGGNQPQHF,TGTGCCAGCAGCAAAGGGGGCAATCAGCCCCAGCATTTT,NA,NA,TRBJ1-5,TRBV6-2/TRBV6-3,13
CASSVGTSGIGDEQFF,TGTGCCAGCAGCGTAGGAACTAGCGGGATAGGGGATGAGCAGTTCTTC,NA,TRBD2,TRBJ2-1,TRBV9,16
CASSQARDRESYEQYF,TGCGCCAGCAGTCAGGCCCGGGACAGGGAGTCCTACGAGCAGTACTTC,NA,TRBD1,TRBJ2-7,TRBV23-1,16
CASSEVSENQPQHF,TGTGCCAGCAGTGAAGTTTCAGAAAATCAGCCCCAGCATTTT,once,NA,TRBJ1-5,TRBV2,14
CAWSRDRTYEQYF,TGTGCCTGGAGCCGGGACAGGACCTACGAGCAGTACTTC,NA,TRBD1,TRBJ2-7,TRBV30,13
CASSPPSGSRDEQFF,TGTGCCAGCAGTCCCCCTAGCGGGAGTAGGGATGAGCAGTTCTTC,NA,TRBD2,TRBJ2-1,TRBV28,15
CASSGQGRNTEAFF,TGTGCCAGCAGCGGACAGGGTAGGAACACTGAAGCTTTCTTT,once,TRBD1,TRBJ1-1,TRBV2,14
CAHPQGLANYGYTF,TGTGCCCACCCCCAGGGGCTCGCTAACTATGGCTACACCTTC,once,NA,TRBJ1-2,TRBV6-5,14
CASSYGLAGATDTQYF,TGTGCCAGCAGCTACGGACTAGCGGGGGCCACAGATACGCAGTATTTT,many,TRBD2,TRBJ2-3,TRBV11-2,16
CASSQNPQGAGNTIYF,TGTGCCAGCTCACAAAACCCACAGGGAGCCGGAAACACCATATATTTT,NA,NA,TRBJ1-3,TRBV18,16
CAWSVRVRGTEAFF,TGTGCCTGGAGTGTTAGGGTAAGGGGCACTGAAGCTTTCTTT,NA,NA,TRBJ1-1,TRBV30,14
CASSGDPRSGYSNQPQHF,TGTGCCAGTAGTGGCGATCCCCGGTCGGGTTATAGCAATCAGCCCCAGCATTTT,NA,NA,TRBJ1-5,TRBV19,18
CASSLASIAGEQFF,TGTGCCAGCAGCTTGGCTAGCATCGCGGGTGAGCAGTTCTTC,once,NA,TRBJ2-1,TRBV7-8,14
CASTTGQGLSYEQYF,TGTGCCAGCACGACGGGACAGGGTCTCTCCTACGAGCAGTACTTC,NA,TRBD1,TRBJ2-7,TRBV6-6,15
CASSRVGQTHSGNTIYF,TGTGCCAGCAGCCGCGTGGGACAGACTCACTCTGGAAACACCATATATTTT,NA,TRBD1,TRBJ1-3,TRBV14,17
CASSPDSIYGYTF,TGTGCCAGCAGTCCGGACAGTATCTATGGCTACACCTTC,NA,NA,TRBJ1-2,TRBV6-5,13
CASSPNRAGDYGYTF,TGTGCCAGCAGCCCAAATAGGGCAGGGGACTATGGCTACACCTTC,NA,NA,TRBJ1-2,TRBV3-1/TRBV3-2,15
CASSLAAGTYGYTF,TGCGCCAGCAGCTTGGCTGCGGGAACCTATGGCTACACCTTC,NA,NA,TRBJ1-2,TRBV5-1,14
CASSPGTAYNEQFF,TGTGCCAGCAGTCCCGGGACAGCGTACAATGAGCAGTTCTTC,NA,TRBD1,TRBJ2-1,TRBV28,14
CAWTTGEYQPQHF,TGTGCCTGGACAACAGGGGAATATCAGCCCCAGCATTTT,once,TRBD1,TRBJ1-5,TRBV30,13
CASSLDTGSYEQYF,TGTGCCAGCAGTTTAGACACAGGCTCCTACGAGCAGTACTTC,NA,NA,TRBJ2-7,TRBV27,14
CASSLTGFGANVLTF,TGTGCCAGCAGTTTGACAGGGTTCGGGGCCAACGTCCTGACTTTC,NA,TRBD1,TRBJ2-6,TRBV5-4,15
CASSEIVGAGAYNEQFF,TGCGCCAGCAGTGAGATTGTCGGTGCGGGGGCCTACAATGAGCAGTTCTTC,NA,TRBD2,TRBJ2-1,TRBV10-1,17
CASNAGTESGNTIYF,TGTGCCAGCAACGCCGGGACAGAGTCTGGAAACACCATATATTTT,NA,TRBD1,TRBJ1-3,TRBV7-9,15
CASSVAGGSYSYNEQFF,TGTGCCAGTAGTGTAGCGGGGGGATCCTACTCCTACAATGAGCAGTTCTTC,NA,TRBD2,TRBJ2-1,TRBV19,17
CASSPNGQGPDTQYF,TGTGCCAGCAGCCCTAACGGGCAGGGGCCAGATACGCAGTATTTT,NA,NA,TRBJ2-3,TRBV7-2,15
CASSFENSNEKLFF,TGTGCCAGCAGTTTCGAGAATTCTAATGAAAAACTGTTTTTT,NA,NA,TRBJ1-4,TRBV28,14
CASSPGQDYEQYF,TGTGCCAGCTCACCGGGACAAGACTACGAGCAGTACTTC,NA,NA,TRBJ2-7,TRBV18,13
CASSLQRESHEQFF,TGTGCCAGCAGCCTCCAGCGGGAGTCCCATGAGCAGTTCTTC,NA,TRBD2,TRBJ2-1,TRBV7-9,14
CASSVGGTTNEQFF,TGTGCCAGCAGCGTAGGAGGGACTACCAATGAGCAGTTCTTC,NA,TRBD2,TRBJ2-1,TRBV9,14
CASSPPGSGRMYEQYF,TGTGCCAGCAGCCCCCCCGGTAGCGGGAGGATGTACGAGCAGTACTTC,few,TRBD2,TRBJ2-7,TRBV16,16
CASRRGPGYEQYF,TGTGCCAGCAGGCGAGGGCCCGGGTACGAGCAGTACTTC,NA,NA,TRBJ2-7,TRBV28,13
CASSQEGAGPGNTIYF,TGTGCCAGCAGCCAAGAAGGGGCCGGGCCTGGAAACACCATATATTTT,NA,NA,TRBJ1-3,TRBV3-1/TRBV3-2,16
CASSEHGGGTPQPQHF,TGTGCCAGCAGTGAACATGGAGGAGGGACCCCTCAGCCCCAGCATTTT,once,NA,TRBJ1-5,TRBV6-1,16
CASRQGDTGELFF,TGCGCCAGCAGACAGGGAGACACCGGGGAGCTGTTTTTT,NA,NA,TRBJ2-2,TRBV5-1,13
CASKNRDTGELFF,TGCGCCAGCAAAAACAGAGACACCGGGGAGCTGTTTTTT,NA,NA,TRBJ2-2,TRBV5-1,13
CASSYSYRAGNEQFF,TGTGCCAGCAGCTACTCATACCGGGCGGGGAATGAGCAGTTCTTC,NA,NA,TRBJ2-1,TRBV6-5,15
CSATQSGELFF,TGCAGTGCTACCCAGTCCGGGGAGCTGTTTTTT,NA,NA,TRBJ2-2,TRBV20-1,11
CASGLGTADYGYTF,TGTGCTAGTGGACTCGGGACAGCGGACTATGGCTACACCTTC,NA,TRBD1,TRBJ1-2,TRBV12-5,14
CASSIALRGKQFF,TGTGCCAGTAGTATAGCGTTAAGGGGGAAGCAGTTCTTC,NA,NA,TRBJ2-1,TRBV19,13
CASSLEPGVGSPLHF,TGCGCCAGCAGCCTGGAGCCCGGAGTTGGTTCACCCCTCCACTTT,NA,NA,TRBJ1-6,TRBV5-1,15